A selection of T cell receptor beta chains follows, all from one sample in a study of beta chain features in type 1 diabetes. Sequencing was performed with immunoSEQ multiplex PCR; in TCRdb, only in-frame clones are kept and a portion is missing. Of about 470,000 clones in the sample, around 28% are singletons; the top ten hold 0.05% to 0.07%. Sequences were obtained from naive CD4+ T cells from blood. The receptors were sampled from a man between 18 and 35 years old in good health. Each CDR3 is given with its conserved first and last residue. The D gene is left open where the match is weak. The size entry is marked missing in some rows and otherwise reads once, few, many or a size class.

j_call v_call d_call clone_size cdr3_nt cdr3_aa
TRBJ2-1 TRBV29-1 TRBD2 - TGCAGCGTTGAAAGGATAGCGGGCCCCGGGAATGAGCAGTTCTTC CSVERIAGPGNEQFF
TRBJ2-2 TRBV7-7 - - TGTGCCAGCAGCTTCGGGACTAACACCGGGGAGCTGTTTTTT CASSFGTNTGELFF
TRBJ1-1 TRBV6-1 - - TGTGCCAGCAGCGCCACTACGGACACTGAAGCTTTCTTT CASSATTDTEAFF
TRBJ2-7 TRBV14 TRBD2 - TGTGCCAGCAGCCCCCAAAGGGGAATAAGCGGGAGTTACGAGCAGTACTTC CASSPQRGISGSYEQYF
TRBJ2-3 TRBV30 - few TGTGCCTGGAGTGTAAAGGGGGCAGATACGCAGTATTTT CAWSVKGADTQYF
TRBJ2-7 TRBV29-1 - - TGCAGCGCCGGAGGGCTCAGAAGCCACGAGCAGTACTTC CSAGGLRSHEQYF
TRBJ2-1 TRBV5-1 TRBD2 - TGCGCCAGCAGCTTGGTTTTTAGCGGGTCCCAGAGGTCAAAGTTCTTC CASSLVFSGSQRSKFF
TRBJ1-3 TRBV7-8 - - TGTGCCAGCAGCCACTTAGATCTTCGAAACACCATATATTTT CASSHLDLRNTIYF
TRBJ2-5 TRBV6-5 - - TGTGCCAGCAGTTACTCGGTTTGGGGTGGGGGAGAGACCCAGTACTTC CASSYSVWGGGETQYF
TRBJ2-7 TRBV19 TRBD1 - TGTGCCAGTAGTAGACGGACAGGGAACTACGAGCAGTACTTC CASSRRTGNYEQYF
TRBJ2-7 TRBV25-1 TRBD1 few TGTGCCAGCAGCTCAGGGGGCTACGAGCAGTACTTC CASSSGGYEQYF
TRBJ2-2 TRBV5-1 - - TGCGCCAGCAGCTTGATAGAGAAGAACACCGGGGAGCTGTTTTTT CASSLIEKNTGELFF
TRBJ2-1 TRBV5-1 - - TGCGCCAGCAGCTTGGACGGACAACGCAATGAGCAGTTCTTC CASSLDGQRNEQFF
TRBJ2-1 TRBV6-5 - - TGTGCCAGCAGTTACTCGAGACGACAGGTTAACAATGAGCAGTTCTTC CASSYSRRQVNNEQFF
TRBJ2-1 TRBV28 - - TGTGCCAGCAGTGGCTGGCGGGAGCAGTTCTTC CASSGWREQFF
TRBJ2-5 TRBV30 - few TGTGCCTGGAGTGTAGACAACCGAGAGACCCAGTACTTC CAWSVDNRETQYF
TRBJ1-2 TRBV5-4 - - TGTGCCAGCAGCGCGCAGACTAGCGGCTACACCTTC CASSAQTSGYTF
TRBJ2-5 TRBV15 TRBD2 - TGTGCCACCAGCAGAGATGGGGGGGATCAAGAGACCCAGTACTTC CATSRDGGDQETQYF
TRBJ2-7 TRBV7-9 - few TGTGCCAGCAGCCCCCCTGCCCCTTACGAGCAGTACTTC CASSPPAPYEQYF
TRBJ2-7 TRBV15 - - TGTGCCACCAGCAGAGATCTTGCGGGGCCCAGGAGCTCCTACGAGCAGTACTTC CATSRDLAGPRSSYEQYF
TRBJ2-2 TRBV13 - - TGTGCCAGCAGCCCCCCGGGGTCGGGGAAACCCGGGGAGCTGTTTTTT CASSPPGSGKPGELFF
TRBJ2-3 TRBV18 - - TGTGCCAGCTCACTAAAGAGCACAGATACGCAGTATTTT CASSLKSTDTQYF
TRBJ2-1 TRBV30 - few TGTGCCTGGAGGTTAGACAGTTACAATGAGCAGTTCTTC CAWRLDSYNEQFF
TRBJ2-3 TRBV4-2 - - TGTGCCAGCAGCCAAGACACGGCTAGCACAGATACGCAGTATTTT CASSQDTASTDTQYF
TRBJ1-4 TRBV29-1 - - TGCAGCGTTTCCGGGGGTAATGAAAAACTGTTTTTT CSVSGGNEKLFF
TRBJ1-2 TRBV7-2 - - TGTGCCAGCAGCCTTTACTCCGGTGGCTACACCTTC CASSLYSGGYTF
TRBJ2-4 TRBV14 TRBD1 - TGTGCCAGCAGCCTCAGGGGGCGAGACATTCAGTACTTC CASSLRGRDIQYF
TRBJ1-2 TRBV9 TRBD1 - TGTGCCAGCAGCGTTGGCACAGGGGGCTACTATGGCTACACCTTC CASSVGTGGYYGYTF
TRBJ2-3 TRBV12-5 - - TGTGCTAGTGGTCCGCACACAGATACGCAGTATTTT CASGPHTDTQYF
TRBJ2-2 TRBV19 TRBD2 - TGTGCCAGTAGACTTCGGACTAGCGGAAACACCGGGGAGCTGTTTTTT CASRLRTSGNTGELFF
TRBJ2-3 TRBV10-3 - - TGTGCCATCAGTGGAAAGCCTGCCAGCACAGATACGCAGTATTTT CAISGKPASTDTQYF
TRBJ2-1 TRBV15 - few TGTGCCACCAGCAGGATCTCCTACAATGAGCAGTTCTTC CATSRISYNEQFF
TRBJ2-7 TRBV28 - - TGTGCCAGCAGTCCAAGAACCTACGAGCAGTACTTC CASSPRTYEQYF
TRBJ2-3 TRBV2 TRBD2 - TGTGCCAGCAGCCGGACTAGCGGGAGGGATACGCAGTATTTT CASSRTSGRDTQYF
TRBJ2-1 TRBV23-1 TRBD2 - TGCGCCAGCAGTGGAGGGCACAAGCGGGAGATGGGCAACAATGAGCAGTTCTTC CASSGGHKREMGNNEQFF
TRBJ1-2 TRBV10-3 - few TGTGCCATCACAGCTACCAGGCTCTATGGCTACACCTTC CAITATRLYGYTF
TRBJ1-1 TRBV30 - - TGTGCCTGGGACAGGCTCATGAACACTGAAGCTTTCTTT CAWDRLMNTEAFF